The 20 T cell receptor beta chains reported below all come from one sample, sequenced in a study of cytomegalovirus exposure and HLA in healthy donors. Primers included in the PCR were 60 Vbeta and 13 Jbeta primers. Profiling relied on immunoSEQ multiplex PCR, and the TCRdb table lists in-frame clones only, not all of them. The sample shows some 87,000 clones, under 85% of them seen only once. Sequencing used PBMCs. The origin of the receptors is a middle-aged man in good health and CMV-seropositive.

The genes are TRBV10-2 and TRBJ2-4; weak D call: TRBD1 (6 bases). The V gene lost 3 bases and the J gene lost 16 bases, with 16 bases spanning the gap. Germline V gene sequence: CDR1 WSHSY, CDR2 SAAADI. The CDR3 is made up of 12 amino acids. The DNA for the CDR3 is TGCGCCAGCAGTGACCAGGGGAGCTCGGACTACTTC. Translating it yields CASSDQGSSDYF.

The J gene is TRBJ2-3, the V gene TRBV7-8; perhaps TRBD2 as D (6 bases). Germline lookup yields CDR1 SGHVS and CDR2 FQNEAQ. This CDR3 spans 14 amino acids. The V end lost 0 bases, the J end lost 12 bases, and 16 bases lay between the germline ends. Here the CDR3 reads CASSLAGGGSPQYF. The CDR3 DNA follows: TGTGCCAGCAGCTTAGCGGGTGGGGGGTCCCCCCAGTATTTT.

V and J are TRBV9 and TRBJ1-4; 7 nucleotides match TRBD1. Per the germline V gene, CDR1 is SGDLS and CDR2 is YYNGEE. Trimming cost V 1 base and J 6 bases; bases outside gene matches: 6. The CDR3 totals 15 residues. As DNA, the CDR3 is TGTGCCAGCAGCGTAAACCCGACAGGGTATGAAAAACTGTTTTTT. Translation: CASSVNPTGYEKLFF.

This clone was picked up a small number of times. This CDR3 is CASSGTGTSREQYF. CDR3 sequence (DNA): TGTGCCAGCAGCGGGACAGGGACGTCTCGCGAGCAGTACTTC. This chain uses TRBV6-6 with TRBJ2-7; 9 bases map to TRBD1. Germline V gene data show CDR1 as MNHNY and CDR2 as SVGAGI (reference sequence). The CDR3 sequence is 14 residues long. J gave up 6 bases and V 6 bases, and 9 bases lay outside the gene matches.

The rearrangement uses TRBV10-3 and TRBJ1-1; 9 bases align to TRBD1. Germline lookup yields CDR1 ENHRY and CDR2 SYGVKD. The CDR3 spans 13 residues. Trimming removed 8 bases from V and 6 bases from J; junction bases left unmatched: 7. This CDR3 is CAILQGAQSEAFF. The DNA for the CDR3 is TGTGCCATCCTACAGGGGGCGCAATCTGAAGCTTTCTTT.

This chain links TRBV5-1 with TRBJ1-6; D unresolved. With 6 bases removed from V and 6 bases from J, the gap between germline ends came to 10 bases. The germline V gene encodes CDR1 SGHRS and CDR2 YFSETQ. The length of the CDR3 is 13 residues. The CDR3 is CASTPGTNSPLHF. The DNA of the CDR3 is TGCGCCAGCACACCCGGTACTAATTCACCCCTCCACTTT. Full variable domain (rest looked up from reference TRBV5-1 and TRBJ1-6): KAGVTQTPRYLIKTRGQQVTLSCSPISGHRSVSWYQQTPGQGLQFLFEYFSETQRNKGNFPGRFSGRQFSNSRSEMNVSTLELGDSALYLCASTPGTNSPLHFGNGTRLTVT.

Turning to this clone: Germline and junction disagree at one end, which may indicate a read error. The J gene is TRBJ1-2, the V gene TRBV2; D unclear. The CDR3 extends over 14 amino acids. CDR1 and CDR2 (germline): SNHLY, FYNNEI. The CDR3 DNA follows: TGTGCCAGCAGTGGGTCCACGGGTCCCTATGGCTACCCCTTC. This encodes CASSGSTGPYGYPF.

The chain employs TRBV11-1 and TRBJ2-7; TRBD1 agrees at 8 bases. Unmatched junction bases numbered 7, after V lost 0 bases and J lost 6 bases. This CDR3 has 15 amino acids. From germline, CDR1 is SGHAT and CDR2 FQDESV (reference sequence). This CDR3 reads CASSLALGRGREQYF. CDR3 in DNA: TGTGCCAGCAGCTTAGCTCTGGGCAGGGGGCGCGAGCAGTACTTC.

The J gene is TRBJ1-2, the V gene TRBV5-4; D gene uncertain. The V end lost 4 bases, the J end lost 0 bases, and 13 bases lay between the germline ends. The CDR3 is 15 amino acids. Germline loops: CDR1 SGHNT, CDR2 YYREEE (reference sequence). CDR3 sequence: CASSPDLGANYGYTF. In DNA form, the CDR3 reads TGTGCCAGCAGCCCGGACTTAGGAGCTAACTATGGCTACACCTTC.

The chain employs TRBV18 and TRBJ1-1, with no clear D. The V end was cut by 1 base, the J end by 0 bases, with 15 bases between. The CDR3 is 17 residues long. Germline lookup yields CDR1 KGHSH and CDR2 LQKENI. The CDR3 reads CASSPQVRRALNTEAFF. DNA for the CDR3: TGTGCCAGCTCACCACAGGTTCGAAGAGCGCTGAACACTGAAGCTTTCTTT.

For the CDR3, the DNA is TGTGCCAGCAGCTTGGGTACAGGCAATGAGCAGTTCTTC. It encodes CASSLGTGNEQFF. This chain uses TRBV5-8 with TRBJ2-1; D possibly corresponds to TRBD1 (5 bases). Trimming removed 0 bases from V and 6 bases from J, with 7 bases in between. Germline V gene lookup returns CDR1 SGHTS and CDR2 YDEGEE. This CDR3 comprises 13 residues.

The chain has TRBV9 and TRBJ2-3; 9 bases line up with TRBD1. J was trimmed by 2 bases and V by 4 bases; bases with no gene match: 8. Germline-derived CDR1 and CDR2 are SGDLS and YYNGEE. This CDR3 is built from 16 residues. CDR3 DNA: TGTGCCAGCAGCCTAGGGACAGGGTTGTACACAGATACGCAGTATTTT. Protein product: CASSLGTGLYTDTQYF.

The rearrangement uses TRBV9 and TRBJ2-1; 14 bases fit TRBD2. The CDR3 covers 15 residues. V lost 4 bases, J lost 10 bases, and 7 bases stayed unmatched. Germline values: CDR1 SGDLS, CDR2 YYNGEE. CDR3 DNA sequence: TGTGCCAGCAGCCCTCGACTAGCGGGGGGGCTGGAGCAGTTCTTC. Encoded protein: CASSPRLAGGLEQFF. The variable domain in full, with the rest retrieved from reference TRBV9 and TRBJ2-1, is DSGVTQTPKHLITATGQRVTLRCSPRSGDLSVYWYQQSLDQGLQFLIQYYNGEERAKGNILERFSAQQFPDLHSELNLSSLELGDSALYFCASSPRLAGGLEQFFGPGTRLTVL.

The chain carries TRBV4-1 and TRBJ2-1; tentatively, D is TRBD2 (6 bases). Trimming left V 2 bases short and J 9 bases short, with 8 bases between. CDR1 is MGHRA and CDR2 is YSYEKL in the germline V gene. This CDR3 is 12 amino acids long. CDR3 residues: CASSQTGGEQFF. As DNA, the CDR3 is TGCGCCAGCAGCCAAACCGGGGGTGAGCAGTTCTTC.

The chain is built from TRBV9 and TRBJ2-3, with TRBD1 matching over 9 bases. The CDR3 spans 16 residues. The V segment lost 1 base and the J segment 3 bases; nucleotides outside the gene matches: 6. The germline CDR1 and CDR2 sequences are SGDLS and YYNGEE. The CDR3 DNA reads TGTGCCAGCAGCGTATTTGGGACAGGGAAGACAGATACGCAGTATTTT. Residues: CASSVFGTGKTDTQYF. Drawing the rest from reference TRBV9 and TRBJ2-3, the complete variable domain is DSGVTQTPKHLITATGQRVTLRCSPRSGDLSVYWYQQSLDQGLQFLIQYYNGEERAKGNILERFSAQQFPDLHSELNLSSLELGDSALYFCASSVFGTGKTDTQYFGPGTRLTVL.

The chain employs TRBV5-1 and TRBJ2-7, with D unresolved. This CDR3 is 12 amino acids long. V was shortened by 2 bases and J by 4 bases, with 7 bases between the two germline ends. Germline V gives CDR1 SGHRS, CDR2 YFSETQ. Written as DNA, the CDR3 is TGCGCCAGCAGCTTCGACTCTTACGAGCAGTACTTC. This translates into CASSFDSYEQYF.

This chain uses TRBV7-8 with TRBJ2-3, with D uncertain. V lost 3 bases, J lost 0 bases, and 10 bases lay in between. Germline CDR1 SGHVS, CDR2 FQNEAQ. The CDR3 length is 15 residues. For the CDR3, the DNA is TGTGCCAGCAGCTTTGGCGGTTCTAGCACAGATACGCAGTATTTT. The encoded protein is CASSFGGSSTDTQYF.

V usage is TRBV19 and J usage is TRBJ2-7, with TRBD1 matching 7 bases. J lost 1 base, V lost 10 bases, and 4 bases had no gene match. Germline V gene sequence: CDR1 LNHDA, CDR2 SQIVND (reference sequence). CDR3 length: 12 residues. The CDR3 reads CATMTGSYEQYF. CDR3 DNA: TGTGCCACTATGACAGGGTCCTACGAGCAGTACTTC.

This clone has only a few counts. V is TRBV5-1 and J is TRBJ1-3; D is unclear. Germline V gives CDR1 SGHRS, CDR2 YFSETQ. Trimming shortened V by 0 bases and J by 0 bases, and 7 bases separated the two germline ends. This CDR3 region has 15 residues. This CDR3 is CASSLDITSGNTIYF. The CDR3 nucleotides are TGCGCCAGCAGCTTGGACATCACCTCTGGAAACACCATATATTTT.

This clone was detected only a few times. The rearrangement joins TRBV27 to TRBJ1-6; 7 positions agree with TRBD1. The V gene's germline CDR1 is MNHEY and CDR2 SMNVEV (reference sequence). With 6 bases clipped from V and 7 bases from J, the junction kept 9 bases outside the gene matches. The CDR3 is made up of 15 amino acids. DNA for the CDR3: TGTGCCAGCAGGTCGGACAGGACCGACAATTCACCCCTCCACTTT. Translation gives CASRSDRTDNSPLHF.